The rows below give T cell receptor beta chains drawn from one sample of a study of vaccination and CD4 T cells after COVID-19. Their target antigens are unknown. Using its own MiXCR run on the PCR reads, TCRdb lists one record per CDR3 protein. The sample lists 9,000 to 15,000 distinct CDR3 sequences, around 60% occurring once. Sequencing was done on a sample of CD4+ T cells from blood, cultured in vitro. These receptors were taken from a human donor who had recovered from COVID-19. Each CDR3 is given with its conserved first and last residue.

>TRBJ1-1|TRBV2
CASAASSNTEAFF
>TRBJ2-1|TRBV7-9
CASSLGPGSSYNEQFF
>TRBJ1-1|TRBV25-1
CASSESGGTEAFF
>TRBJ2-7|TRBV7-2
CASSSYSSGALPQYF
>TRBJ2-7|TRBV3-1
CASSQGGVRVEEQYF
>TRBJ2-7|TRBV20-1
CSARDSGAQYF
>TRBJ2-1|TRBV20-1
CSAGGLAGNGEQFF
>TRBJ1-5|TRBV30
CAWSEGWGNQPQHF
>TRBJ2-5|TRBV6-2/TRBV6-3
CASSQFPGGQETQYF
>TRBJ2-2|TRBV7-3
CASSSLPGELFF
>TRBJ2-2|TRBV6-5
CASSYSAAGLYGELFF
>TRBJ1-1|TRBV7-2
CASSLVIGEGRAFF
>TRBJ1-4|TRBV20-1
CSALGTGNEKLFF
>TRBJ1-2|TRBV20-1
CSAPLLGMGVNYGYTF
>TRBJ2-3|TRBV20-1
CSAQRRLAGPTDTQYF
>TRBJ1-1|TRBV20-1
CSARVIRDRRNTEAFF
>TRBJ2-7|TRBV7-2
CASSLGGRAMYEQYF
>TRBJ2-7|TRBV11-1
CASSLTGGIYEQYF
>TRBJ1-2|TRBV20-1
CSASPGTGVFYGYTF
>TRBJ1-6|TRBV21-1
CASSPGRGSNSPLHF
>TRBJ1-2|TRBV2
CASNPQQGAYGYTF
>TRBJ1-1|TRBV6-1
CASSEDTEAFF
>TRBJ2-3|TRBV24-1
CATSDTPSANTDTQYF